What follows are 32 T cell receptor beta chains derived from one specimen sequenced in a study of blood T cells in healthy people across ages. The use of a sample-barcoded 5' primer and a J-beta primer mix characterized a second PCR of 7 to 11 cycles. TCRdb re-called the 5' RACE reads through MiXCR, storing one row per CDR3 protein. The data show approximately 800,000 distinct CDR3 sequences, with about 45% seen just once and about a sixth held by the top ten. The sequenced sample consisted of blood. The receptors here all came from a man at least 80 years old in good health.

V and J are TRBV20-1 and TRBJ2-1; 14 bases fit TRBD2. After removal of 6 bases from V and 13 bases from J, the junction contained 26 bases not matched to a gene. The CDR3 runs to 19 residues. Germline V gene lookup returns CDR1 DFQATT and CDR2 SNEGSKA (reference sequence). The DNA for the CDR3 is TGCAGTGCCCTAGGACTAGCGGGAGGAGCAGGGTTAGCCAAAAACATTCAGTTCTTC. Amino acid sequence: CSALGLAGGAGLAKNIQFF.

CDR3 amino acids: CASSYSGADRDEQYF. The CDR3 DNA follows: TGTGCCAGCAGTTACTCAGGGGCAGATCGCGACGAGCAGTACTTC. The rearrangement joins TRBV6-2 or TRBV6-3 to TRBJ2-5, with D maybe TRBD1 (5 bases). The J call is in doubt because the DNA end fits TRBJ2-7 better. CDR1 and CDR2 (germline): MNHEY, SVGEGT. The CDR3 is made up of 15 amino acids.

This clonotype was counted only a few times. The chain uses TRBV19 and TRBJ2-5, with D perhaps TRBD1 or TRBD2 (6 bases each). The DNA end favors TRBJ2-7, so the J call may be wrong. The CDR3 runs to 14 residues. From germline, CDR1 is LNHDA and CDR2 SQIVND (reference sequence). CDR3 sequence (DNA): TGTGCCAGTAGTATTTCAGGGGAGGAGGGCGAGCAGTACTTC. Its translation is CASSISGEEGEQYF.

This clonotype was counted at least ten times. The chain is built from TRBV27 and TRBJ2-7; the D is unclear. With 6 bases removed from V and 2 bases from J, the gap between germline ends came to 5 bases. The V gene's germline CDR1 is MNHEY and CDR2 SMNVEV (reference sequence). The CDR3 runs to 11 residues. CDR3 residues: CASSNTYEQYF. The CDR3, as DNA: TGTGCCAGCAGCAACACCTACGAGCAGTACTTC.

V and J are TRBV6-6 and TRBJ2-5; 11 bases agree with TRBD2. The germline gives CDR1 MNHNY, CDR2 SVGAGI (reference sequence). The junction had 6 bases not matched to a gene; V was cut back by 2 bases and J by 4 bases. This CDR3 contains 16 residues. CDR3 in DNA: TGTGCCAGCAGTTACCAAACTAGCGGGGGTGGAGAGACCCAGTACTTC. It codes for CASSYQTSGGGETQYF.

This clonotype was counted a few times. The genes are TRBV7-8 and TRBJ2-1, with no clear D. The CDR3 length is 15 residues. The germline V gene encodes CDR1 SGHVS and CDR2 FQNEAQ. Trimming left V 7 bases short and J 0 bases short, with 13 bases between. Here the CDR3 reads CASNPGVGSYNEQFF. CDR3 coding DNA: TGTGCCAGCAATCCCGGAGTCGGCTCCTACAATGAGCAGTTCTTC. Full variable domain (outside the CDR3, taken from reference TRBV7-8 and TRBJ2-1): GAGVSQSPRYKVAKRGQDVALRCDPISGHVSLFWYQQALGQGPEFLTYFQNEAQLDKSGLPSDRFFAERPEGSVSTLKIQRTQQEDSAVYLCASNPGVGSYNEQFFGPGTRLTVL.

This clonotype was observed a handful of times. This chain uses TRBV6-5 with TRBJ2-3; D is ambiguous. Trimming left V 5 bases short and J 5 bases short, with 5 bases between. The CDR3 length is 11 residues. Per the germline V gene, CDR1 is MNHEY and CDR2 is SVGAGI. CDR3 loop: CASSREDTQYF. DNA of the CDR3: TGTGCCAGCAGTAGAGAAGATACGCAGTATTTT.

The chain combines TRBV4-3 with TRBJ1-5; the D is unclear. Germline-derived CDR1 and CDR2 are LGHNA and YSLEER. Trimming shortened V by 2 bases and J by 7 bases, and 9 bases separated the two germline ends. The CDR3 runs to 13 residues. In DNA form, the CDR3 reads TGCGCCAGCAGCCAATCTAGGGAGCAGCCCCAGCATTTT. Its protein product is CASSQSREQPQHF.

The rearrangement uses TRBV28 and TRBJ2-3; TRBD2 matches at 14 bases. This CDR3 has 21 amino acids. Trimming cost V 5 bases and J 4 bases; bases outside gene matches: 20. Germline-derived CDR1 and CDR2 are MDHEN and SYDVKM. The CDR3 DNA follows: TGTGCCAGCAGTACCCAGTTCATCGGGACTAGCGGGAGTTCCCCCCCAGATACGCAGTATTTT. This gives the protein CASSTQFIGTSGSSPPDTQYF.

The rearrangement links TRBV6-5 to TRBJ1-5, with 7 bases fitting TRBD1. J lost 4 bases, V lost 6 bases, and 9 bases had no gene match. Germline CDR1 is MNHEY and CDR2 is SVGAGI. The CDR3 length is 15 residues. The CDR3: CASSPDRAWNQPQHF. The CDR3 bases are TGTGCCAGCAGCCCCGACAGGGCTTGGAATCAGCCCCAGCATTTT.

Only a few counts were recorded for this clonotype. The V gene is TRBV29-1, the J gene TRBJ2-7, with D unclear. Trimming stripped 3 bases from V and 2 bases from J, with 11 bases between. The CDR3 sequence is 13 residues long. Germline values: CDR1 SQVTM, CDR2 ANQGSEA. The CDR3: CSVEVGYPYEQYF. DNA of the CDR3: TGCAGCGTTGAGGTGGGGTACCCCTACGAGCAGTACTTC.

The rearrangement uses TRBV28 and TRBJ1-1; no firm D call. This CDR3 spans 15 amino acids. V gave up 4 bases and J gave up 0 bases, with 12 bases separating them. Germline CDR1 reads MDHEN; CDR2 reads SYDVKM. The CDR3 protein is CASSSALPLNTEAFF. CDR3 DNA sequence: TGTGCCAGCAGTTCGGCGTTACCATTGAACACTGAAGCTTTCTTT. Together with reference TRBV28 and TRBJ1-1, the CDR3 gives the full variable domain: DVKVTQSSRYLVKRTGEKVFLECVQDMDHENMFWYRQDPGLGLRLIYFSYDVKMKEKGDIPEGYSVSREKKERFSLILESASTNQTSMYLCASSSALPLNTEAFFGQGTRLTVV.

This clonotype showed up just a few times. This sequence joins TRBV20-1 and TRBJ1-5; 7 bases fit TRBD1. The J segment lost 0 bases and the V segment lost 5 bases, leaving 13 bases of the junction unmatched. The CDR3 covers 17 residues. Germline assignment: CDR1 DFQATT and CDR2 SNEGSKA (reference sequence). CDR3 sequence (DNA): TGCAGTGCTCCAGGGGGGCGCGGGTCGTATAGCAATCAGCCCCAGCATTTT. Its protein product is CSAPGGRGSYSNQPQHF.

This clonotype occurred a few times. This sequence joins TRBV20-1 and TRBJ2-4; no reliable D call. Trimming pared 3 bases from V and 3 bases from J, leaving 15 bases between. Germline lookup yields CDR1 DFQATT and CDR2 SNEGSKA (reference sequence). This CDR3 is built from 15 residues. Here the CDR3 DNA reads TGCAGTGCTAGCTCCCAGACACTCGGCAAAAACATTCAGTACTTC. Its translation: CSASSQTLGKNIQYF.

This clonotype was seen ten or more times. CDR3 nucleotides: TGCGCCAGCAGCTTGGGGACAGGAGCATACACAGATACGCAGTATTTT. It encodes CASSLGTGAYTDTQYF. V usage is TRBV5-1 and J usage is TRBJ2-3; 7 nucleotides line up with TRBD1. The J segment lost 2 bases and the V segment lost 0 bases, leaving 6 bases of the junction unmatched. The CDR3 runs to 16 residues. CDR1 is SGHRS, CDR2 YFSETQ, per germline.

The sample holds many counts of this clonotype. The V and J genes are TRBV12-3 or TRBV12-4 and TRBJ2-7; TRBD1 matches 7 bases. V shed 6 bases and J 6 bases; nucleotides not matched to a gene: 5. The CDR3 runs to 12 residues. The CDR3 nucleotides are TGTGCCAGCAGCCAGACAGGGTTCGAGCAGTACTTC. This gives the protein CASSQTGFEQYF.

The V call is TRBV15, the J call TRBJ1-5, with 7 bases fitting TRBD1. From germline, CDR1 is LNHNV and CDR2 YYDKDF (reference sequence). V lost 4 bases and J lost 5; bases outside the gene matches: 8. The CDR3 is 15 amino acids. CDR3 loop: CATSKGAEVDQPQHF. CDR3 bases: TGTGCCACCAGCAAGGGGGCGGAGGTTGATCAGCCCCAGCATTTT.

Comments on this clonotype: This may come from a read error, since a much larger clone is one base off. The gene calls are TRBV20-1 and TRBJ2-1; D might be TRBD1 or TRBD2, each matching 5 bases. V was trimmed by 5 bases and J by 13 bases, leaving 21 bases between them. Germline CDR1 reads DFQATT; CDR2 reads SNEGSKA (reference sequence). This CDR3 is built from 13 residues. As DNA, the CDR3 is TGCAGTGCTGAACCGGGACCGTCAGGGACCCAGTTCTTC. Protein: CSAEPGPSGTQFF.

V usage is TRBV9 and J usage is TRBJ2-3; 7 bases align to TRBD2. The CDR3 has 15 residues. With 0 bases clipped from V and 3 bases from J, the junction kept 4 bases outside the gene matches. CDR1 and CDR2 (germline): SGDLS, YYNGEE. CDR3 region: CASSVASGPTDTQYF. The CDR3 DNA reads TGTGCCAGCAGCGTAGCTAGCGGCCCTACAGATACGCAGTATTTT.

The rearrangement uses TRBV3-1 and TRBJ2-3; D might be TRBD2 (5 bases). The germline CDR1 and CDR2 sequences are LGHDT and YNNKEL (reference sequence). This CDR3 spans 15 amino acids. The V and J ends lost 2 bases and 1 base respectively, with 10 bases between them. The CDR3 DNA is TGTGCCAGCAGCCAACGTGGGAGCGGCACAGATACGCAGTATTTT. As protein: CASSQRGSGTDTQYF.

The gene calls are TRBV5-1 and TRBJ2-1; 14 nucleotides line up with TRBD2. The CDR3 has 16 residues. J lost 9 bases, V lost 3 bases, and 8 bases had no gene match. CDR1 SGHRS and CDR2 YFSETQ come from the germline V gene. The CDR3 DNA is TGCGCCAGCAGCTCGGGACTAGCGGGAGATGGTGGTGAGCAGTTCTTC. Protein sequence: CASSSGLAGDGGEQFF.

A single count supports this clonotype. The CDR3 loop reads CASRAESNQPQHF. Here the CDR3 DNA reads TGTGCCAGCAGAGCTGAGAGCAATCAGCCCCAGCATTTT. This chain links TRBV12-3 or TRBV12-4 with TRBJ1-5; D ambiguous. CDR3 length: 13 residues. V was cut by 6 bases and J by 1 base, with 7 bases left in between.

This clonotype has a handful of counts. This chain joins TRBV15 and TRBJ2-1; D unclear. Germline-derived CDR1 and CDR2 are LNHNV and YYDKDF (reference sequence). This CDR3 contains 12 residues. V gave up 2 bases and J gave up 7 bases, with 6 bases separating them. CDR3 sequence: CATSRNLNEQFF. For the CDR3, the DNA is TGTGCCACCAGCAGAAATCTAAATGAGCAGTTCTTC.

This clonotype was recorded once. One end of the junction varies from germline; a read error may be responsible. This rearrangement joins TRBV3-1 to TRBJ2-7; 14 bases line up with TRBD2. CDR3 length: 15 residues. Germline V gene lookup returns CDR1 LGHDT and CDR2 YNNKEL (reference sequence). The CDR3 sequence: CASSLGTSGSHEHYF. The CDR3 region has the DNA TGTGCCAGCAGTCTAGGGACTAGCGGGAGTCATGAGCACTACTTC.

This clonotype has a handful of counts. The chain employs TRBV20-1 and TRBJ2-5; 9 bases are shared with TRBD2. The CDR3 is made up of 15 amino acids. Per the germline V gene, CDR1 is DFQATT and CDR2 is SNEGSKA (reference sequence). V lost 2 bases, J lost 11 bases, and 15 bases stayed unmatched. CDR3 in DNA: TGCAGTGCTAGACTAGCGGGGCGTTCCTACAATGAGCAGTACTTC. It translates to CSARLAGRSYNEQYF.

In its sample, this clonotype was seen a few times. The chain combines TRBV12-3 or TRBV12-4 with TRBJ2-5; 11 nucleotides match TRBD2. This CDR3 region has 15 residues. Trimming removed 5 bases from V and 6 bases from J; junction bases left unmatched: 8. The CDR3 region has the DNA TGTGCCAGCAGTCAGGATAGCGGGAGGGCAAAGACCCAGTACTTC. Its translation: CASSQDSGRAKTQYF.

This clonotype was counted only a few times. The V and J genes are TRBV5-1 and TRBJ2-4; 14 bases fit TRBD2. Germline V gene data show CDR1 as SGHRS and CDR2 as YFSETQ. The CDR3 length is 18 residues. With V trimmed by 0 bases and J by 6 bases, 8 bases remained unmatched. The CDR3 loop is CASSLGGLAGATVNIQYF. The CDR3 nucleotides read TGCGCCAGCAGCTTGGGGGGACTAGCGGGAGCGACGGTAAACATTCAGTACTTC.

Ten or more counts support this clonotype. The V gene is TRBV7-6, the J gene TRBJ2-7; 9 bases line up with TRBD1. From germline, CDR1 is SGHVS and CDR2 FNYEAQ. This CDR3 region has 14 residues. With 5 bases clipped from V and 3 bases from J, the junction kept 5 bases outside the gene matches. Written as DNA, the CDR3 is TGTGCCAGCAGCGAGACAGGGGGAGACTACGAGCAGTACTTC. This sequence encodes CASSETGGDYEQYF.

J is TRBJ2-5 and V is TRBV20-1, with 10 bases lining up with TRBD2. CDR3 length: 14 amino acids. Germline CDR1 DFQATT, CDR2 SNEGSKA (reference sequence). V shed 3 bases, J shed 11 bases, and the junction held 12 bases outside the gene matches. The CDR3 DNA is TGCAGTGCTAGGACACTAGCGGGAAACAATGAGCAGTACTTC. It translates to CSARTLAGNNEQYF.

This clonotype appeared a single time. The chain combines TRBV6-1 with TRBJ2-1; possible D gene TRBD2, 5 bases. Germline V gene data show CDR1 as MNHNS and CDR2 as SASEGT. Trimming removed 8 bases from V and 10 bases from J, with 15 bases in between. The CDR3 consists of 12 residues. As DNA, the CDR3 is TGTGCCAGCCAACCGGGAAGGGAGGAGCAGTTCTTC. Protein: CASQPGREEQFF.

The gene calls are TRBV6-1 and TRBJ2-4; 8 bases fit TRBD1. Matching the DNA end better, TRBJ2-7 makes the J call doubtful. Germline lookup yields CDR1 MNHNS and CDR2 SASEGT. CDR3 length: 14 residues. CDR3 nucleotides: TGTGCCAGCATGAAGACAGGGGAACTCTACGAGCAGTACTTC. Its protein is CASMKTGELYEQYF.

The chain links TRBV5-1 to TRBJ2-1, with 13 bases matching TRBD2. V was pared by 4 bases and J by 6 bases, with 19 bases of the junction left unmatched. Per germline, CDR1 SGHRS and CDR2 YFSETQ. The CDR3 contains 20 residues. CDR3 residues: CASSIQGPGLAGPLGNEQFF. Written as DNA, the CDR3 is TGCGCCAGCAGCATACAAGGTCCGGGACTAGCGGGGCCACTTGGCAATGAGCAGTTCTTC.